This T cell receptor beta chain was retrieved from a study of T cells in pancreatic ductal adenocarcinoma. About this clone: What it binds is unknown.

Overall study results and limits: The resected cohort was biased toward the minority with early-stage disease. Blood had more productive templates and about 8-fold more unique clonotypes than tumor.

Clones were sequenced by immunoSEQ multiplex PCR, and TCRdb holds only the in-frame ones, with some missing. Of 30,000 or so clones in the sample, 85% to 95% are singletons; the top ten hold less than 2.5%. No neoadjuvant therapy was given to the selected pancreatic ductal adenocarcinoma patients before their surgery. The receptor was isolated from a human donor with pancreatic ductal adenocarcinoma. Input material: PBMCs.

The CDR3 nucleotides read TGTGCTAGTGGTTTGGGGACGACTAGCGGTTACACAGATACGCAGTATTTT. It translates to CASGLGTTSGYTDTQYF. This chain joins TRBV12-5 and TRBJ2-3; 9 nucleotides line up with TRBD2. The J segment lost 2 bases and the V segment lost 1 base, leaving 7 bases of the junction unmatched. Germline CDR1 reads LGHNT; CDR2 reads FRNRAP. This CDR3 has 17 amino acids.